This record covers a single T cell receptor (beta chain). The data belong to a study of blood T cell repertoires in COVID-19. Looking at the study overall: COVID-19 samples, acute and convalescent, were from the United States, Italy and Spain.

J lost 6 bases, V lost 0 bases, and 2 bases had no gene match. CDR1 and CDR2 from the germline V gene are MNHEY and SVGAGI. The CDR3 is made up of 16 amino acids. As handled by the study authors: Reference gene primer amplification gave nucleated cell count estimates. Clones were read by immunoSEQ multiplex PCR, and TCRdb kept only the in-frame ones, dropping some. For V, J and clone size, that table is used; D and trimming come from the DNA. The table lists 200,000 to 300,000 clones, about nine tenths of them singletons. Sequencing was done on a sample of peripheral blood. The V gene is TRBV6-5, the J gene TRBJ1-4; 12 bases align to TRBD1. The sequence was obtained from a woman in her 40s who had recovered from COVID-19. The CDR3 nucleotides read TGTGCCAGCAGTTACTCAGGGACAGGGGGCCATGAAAAACTGTTTTTT. Its protein product is CASSYSGTGGHEKLFF.